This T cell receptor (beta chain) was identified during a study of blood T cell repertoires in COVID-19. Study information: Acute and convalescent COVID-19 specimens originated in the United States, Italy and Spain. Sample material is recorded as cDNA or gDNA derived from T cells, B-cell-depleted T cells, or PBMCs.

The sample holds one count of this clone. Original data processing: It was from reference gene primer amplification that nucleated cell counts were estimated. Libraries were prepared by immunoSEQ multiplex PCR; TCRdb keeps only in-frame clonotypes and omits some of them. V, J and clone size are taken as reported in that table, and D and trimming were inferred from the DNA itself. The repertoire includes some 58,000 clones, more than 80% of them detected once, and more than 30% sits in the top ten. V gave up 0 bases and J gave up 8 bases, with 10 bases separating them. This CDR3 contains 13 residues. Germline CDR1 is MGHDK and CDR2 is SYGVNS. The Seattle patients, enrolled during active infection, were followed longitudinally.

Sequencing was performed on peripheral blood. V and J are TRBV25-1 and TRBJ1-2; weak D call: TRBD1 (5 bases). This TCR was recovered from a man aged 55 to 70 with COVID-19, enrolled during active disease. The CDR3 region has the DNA TGTGCCAGCAGTGAATACAAGGGGTTAGGCTACACCTTC. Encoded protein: CASSEYKGLGYTF.